This T cell receptor beta chain was captured in a study of preoperative IRX-2 immunotherapy in early breast cancer. This clone was detected once. Treatment in this sample: preoperative locoregional IRX-2 cytokine immunotherapy. Sequenced by immunoSEQ multiplex PCR; TCRdb stores in-frame clones only, minus some. The sample has under 35,000 clones; 82% are singletons. The origin of this receptor is a human donor with breast cancer. This specimen was acquired from a patient treated with IRX-2 immunotherapy.

CDR3 region: CASSSTGVSSGANVLTF. In DNA, the CDR3 is TGCGCCAGCAGCTCTACCGGGGTTAGCTCTGGGGCCAACGTCCTGACTTTC. V gene TRBV5-1 combines with J gene TRBJ2-6, with D possibly TRBD2 on 5 matching bases. There are 17 residues in the CDR3. Trimming pared 3 bases from V and 0 bases from J, leaving 13 bases between. Germline CDR1 is SGHRS and CDR2 is YFSETQ.